This T cell receptor beta chain was captured in a study of T cells after yellow fever vaccination. One entry per CDR3 protein results from TCRdb running MiXCR on the 5' RACE reads. Of around 30,000 distinct CDR3 sequences in the sample, approximately 6.6% were seen once. This clonotype occurred many times. Study conclusions and caveats: Abundant clonotypes from the bulk population could contaminate FACS-sorted repertoires.

Germline V lookup: CDR1 SQVTM, CDR2 ANQGSEA. V gave up 7 bases and J gave up 5 bases, with 17 bases separating them. This CDR3 is 13 amino acids long. The chain recombines TRBV29-1 with TRBJ2-5; D is perhaps TRBD1 (5 bases). The sequence was obtained from a man between 18 and 29 years old who received the YFV17D yellow fever vaccine. The material sequenced was PBMCs, either bulk or a sorted T-cell subset (CD4+, CD8+, memory, or dextramer-sorted; not recorded which), taken on the day of the first yellow fever vaccination. CDR3 loop: CSGGARSAETQYF. CDR3 coding DNA: TGCAGCGGGGGCGCACGATCGGCGGAGACCCAGTACTTC.